These T cell receptor beta chains were read from a single sample in a study of blood T cells in healthy people across ages. TCRdb itself ran the 5' RACE reads through MiXCR, one entry per CDR3 protein. The sample yields 550,000 to 750,000 distinct CDR3 sequences, under 25% seen once. The sequenced sample was blood. These receptors originate from a man in his 70s in good health. The CDR3 runs from the conserved cysteine through the conserved F or W.

v_call cdr3_aa
TRBV3-1 CASSHRTPTTDTQYF
TRBV7-9 CASSRGTPDTQYF
TRBV5-5 CASSLAADVYNEQFF
TRBV28 CATGTAGAGANVLTF
TRBV5-4 CASSLSQEYNEQFF
TRBV20-1 CSARDAAGGIYNEQFF
TRBV24-1 CATSDLMGQSSYEQYF
TRBV7-9 CASSLRADLETQYF
TRBV19 CASSIERDRVPVGNEQFF
TRBV20-1 CGARAPGQGLYEQYF
TRBV18 CASSPRLGETQYF
TRBV27 CASSGLAGSSGEQFF
TRBV6-2/TRBV6-3 CASSYSLRASGSPNIQYF
TRBV27 CASSPSHSSYEQYF
TRBV20-1 CSGGSPNTGELFF
TRBV12-3/TRBV12-4 CASSAGGTYGYTF
TRBV10-3 CAISESGTSGGETQYF
TRBV29-1 CSVEVGRYNEQFF
TRBV7-2 CASSPQTRVQDTQYF
TRBV7-3 CASSFAGGTYNEQFF
TRBV12-3/TRBV12-4 CASSTGQGDEKLFF
TRBV7-2 CASSPTGVTGELFF
TRBV19 CASNLAGPGNEQFF
TRBV28 CASSLQREWNNEQFF
TRBV3-1 CTSSQGIGDDEQFF
TRBV5-1 CASSLGLALGDTQYF
TRBV21-1 CASSKGWTRGGETQYF
TRBV20-1 CSARDPSGRGSYNEQFF
TRBV6-5 CGSKTYYNEQFF
TRBV2 CASSEEAGTQFF
TRBV28 CAGSPNQVPETQYF
TRBV25-1 CASSNSTFRGEQFF
TRBV28 CASSALLAGGVNEQFF
TRBV4-3 CASSQEASGGSSYNEQFF
TRBV7-8 CASSLPKRAGVLTDTQYF
TRBV6-4 CASSEETSEYNEQFF
TRBV5-1 CASSFRPGTGLTQETQYF
TRBV27 CVSNRGPTYEQYF
TRBV29-1 CSVEASGTGGYQETQYF
TRBV6-2/TRBV6-3 CASSYFGLAGELDEQFF
TRBV7-6 CASSLVLSTGELFF
TRBV20-1 CSARASGWQHYEQYF
TRBV4-1 CASSQTPRQGGNTEAFF
TRBV10-1 CASRHGRDTEAFF
TRBV3-1 CASSQVSDRNEQFF
TRBV20-1 CSVLAGGPDEQFF